This T cell receptor (beta chain) was recorded in a study of T cells in Graves' hyperthyroidism and ophthalmopathy. TCR beta CDR3 regions were amplified from RNA transcripts. Carried out on the TCR CDR3, a first-round RT-PCR used the HTBI primer set. TCRdb reprocessed the multiplex PCR reads with MiXCR, giving one entry per CDR3 protein. The sample has roughly 300,000 distinct CDR3 sequences, around a fifth seen once. Uncontrolled infection, other autoimmune disease, pregnancy and lactation each barred patients from inclusion. Study-level results: Blood also contained most expanded thyroid clonotypes above 0.001.

As to this clonotype: Its antigen is unidentified.

The sample comprised blood. This clonotype was obtained from a woman in her forties or fifties with Graves' hyperthyroidism.

Here the CDR3 reads CAISAQGSTDTQYF. For the CDR3, the DNA is TGTGCCATCAGTGCACAGGGTAGCACAGATACGCAGTATTTT. The rearrangement links TRBV10-3 to TRBJ2-3, with TRBD1 as a possible D gene (6 bases). With 4 bases removed from V and 0 bases from J, the gap between germline ends came to 8 bases. Per germline, CDR1 ENHRY and CDR2 SYGVKD. The CDR3 totals 14 residues.